A selection of T cell receptor beta chains follows, all from one sample in a study of cytomegalovirus exposure and HLA in healthy donors. Sequencing was performed with immunoSEQ multiplex PCR; in TCRdb, only in-frame clones are kept and a portion is missing. The table has about 160,000 clones, approximately 79% seen once. Sequencing used PBMCs. The receptors were gathered from a middle-aged man in good health and CMV-seronegative. Each CDR3 is given with its conserved first and last residue. Each record gives: D gene, clone size, CDR3 length, J gene, V gene, CDR3 protein, CDR3 DNA. The D gene is left open where the match is weak. The size field is filled for only some rows; it gives once, few, many or a size class.

- - 13 TRBJ1-6 TRBV15 CATMRGINSPLHF TGTGCCACCATGCGGGGGATCAATTCACCCCTCCACTTT
- - 15 TRBJ2-6 TRBV5-4 CASSLRGSGANGLTF TGTGCCAGCAGCCTCAGGGGCTCTGGGGCCAACGGCCTGACTTTC
TRBD2 - 19 TRBJ2-1 TRBV28 CASSLGLAGGVAFYNEQFF TGTGCCAGCAGTTTGGGACTAGCGGGAGGCGTAGCATTCTACAATGAGCAGTTCTTC
- - 14 TRBJ2-3 TRBV29-1 CSVERGPSTDTQYF TGCAGCGTTGAAAGGGGCCCTAGCACAGATACGCAGTATTTT
- - 13 TRBJ2-7 TRBV27 CASSARSGREQYF TGTGCCAGCAGTGCCCGATCGGGTCGGGAGCAGTACTTC
- - 20 TRBJ2-1 TRBV11-2 CASSLEAGGLPRGSYNEQFF TGTGCCAGCAGCTTAGAGGCCGGGGGACTCCCTAGGGGCTCCTACAATGAGCAGTTCTTC
- few 16 TRBJ1-1 TRBV9 CASSVGPLGPNTEAFF TGTGCCAGCAGCGTAGGACCTCTGGGGCCGAACACTGAAGCTTTCTTT
TRBD1 - 21 TRBJ2-6 TRBV7-6 CASSTRSWDRGPEGGANVLTF TGTGCCAGCAGCACACGTAGCTGGGACAGGGGGCCAGAGGGGGGGGCCAACGTCCTGACTTTC
- - 13 TRBJ1-1 TRBV6-4 CASQQQGNTEAFF TGTGCCAGCCAGCAGCAGGGGAACACTGAAGCTTTCTTT
TRBD1 - 14 TRBJ2-7 TRBV5-1 CASSSGQGPYEQYF TGCGCCAGCAGCTCAGGACAGGGTCCATACGAGCAGTACTTC
TRBD1 - 14 TRBJ2-2 TRBV6-1 CASSPGQASGELFF TGTGCCAGCAGTCCGGGACAGGCATCCGGGGAGCTGTTTTTT
- - 13 TRBJ1-6 TRBV9 CASSGQGSSPLHF TGTGCCAGCAGCGGCCAGGGGAGTTCACCCCTCCACTTT
- - 12 TRBJ1-5 TRBV2 CASTQGSQPQHF TGTGCCAGCACTCAGGGTTCTCAGCCCCAGCATTTT
TRBD2 - 15 TRBJ2-3 TRBV18 CASSPRSGSGDTQYF TGTGCCAGCTCACCGAGAAGCGGGAGCGGAGATACGCAGTATTTT
TRBD1 - 15 TRBJ1-4 TRBV9 CASSVEAGGDEKLFF TGTGCCAGCAGCGTAGAGGCAGGGGGAGATGAAAAACTGTTTTTT
TRBD1 - 15 TRBJ2-5 TRBV2 CASTSRTGARETQYF TGTGCCAGCACTTCCAGGACAGGGGCTCGGGAGACCCAGTACTTC
TRBD1 - 16 TRBJ2-3 TRBV5-3 CARSPNRDRGTDTQYF TGTGCCAGAAGCCCAAACCGGGACAGGGGTACAGATACGCAGTATTTT
- once 16 TRBJ2-7 TRBV5-1 CASSLGRGRTSYEQYF TGCGCCAGCAGCTTGGGCAGGGGTCGCACCTCCTACGAGCAGTACTTC
- - 14 TRBJ2-7 TRBV2 CASSEGGSAYEQYF TGTGCCAGCAGTGAAGGAGGGAGCGCCTACGAGCAGTACTTC
- - 13 TRBJ1-2 TRBV6-5 CASSYGSGYGYTF TGTGCCAGCAGTTACGGGAGCGGCTATGGCTACACCTTC
TRBD2 - 14 TRBJ2-7 TRBV15 CATSRAGGSYEQYF TGTGCCACCAGCAGAGCCGGCGGGAGCTACGAGCAGTACTTC
- - 11 TRBJ1-2 TRBV20-1 CSAQTGYGYTF TGCAGTGCGCAGACGGGGTATGGCTACACCTTC
TRBD1 - 14 TRBJ2-7 TRBV6-1 CASSGGDRRDEQYF TGTGCCAGCAGTGGGGGGGACAGGAGGGACGAGCAGTACTTC
TRBD2 - 20 TRBJ2-1 TRBV7-6 CASSLGGTSGIGIPYNEQFF TGTGCCAGCAGCTTAGGTGGGACTAGCGGGATAGGTATCCCCTACAATGAGCAGTTCTTC
TRBD1 - 15 TRBJ2-3 TRBV5-1 CASSYGTGGTDTQYF TGCGCCAGCAGTTACGGGACAGGAGGCACAGATACGCAGTATTTT
- - 12 TRBJ1-1 TRBV30 CAWSVRGRGAFF TGTGCCTGGAGCGTGCGGGGACGGGGAGCTTTCTTT
- - 13 TRBJ1-2 TRBV5-6 CASSLGANYGYTF TGTGCCAGCAGCCTAGGGGCTAACTATGGCTACACCTTC
TRBD2 - 16 TRBJ2-7 TRBV11-2 CASSRGLAGISYEQYF TGTGCCAGCAGTCGAGGACTAGCGGGCATATCCTACGAGCAGTACTTC
- - 13 TRBJ2-3 TRBV28 CAGSRQSTDTQYF TGTGCCGGCAGCCGACAGAGCACAGATACGCAGTATTTT
TRBD1 - 14 TRBJ2-7 TRBV27 CASSFRGQDREQYF TGTGCCAGCAGTTTTCGGGGACAGGACAGGGAGCAGTACTTC
- - 17 TRBJ2-5 TRBV13 CASSFLAGTSPAETQYF TGTGCCAGCAGCTTTCTGGCCGGGACTTCGCCTGCGGAGACCCAGTACTTC
- - 12 TRBJ1-1 TRBV19 CASSIRGSRAFF TGTGCCAGTAGTATACGGGGGTCCAGGGCTTTCTTT
TRBD1 - 15 TRBJ2-2 TRBV27 CASSTQGIRTGELFF TGTGCCAGCAGCACACAGGGGATCAGAACCGGGGAGCTGTTTTTT
- - 15 TRBJ2-3 TRBV7-9 CASSPATPRTDTQYF TGTGCCAGCAGTCCAGCGACTCCTCGCACAGATACGCAGTATTTT
- - 15 TRBJ1-2 TRBV6-1 CASSESVRGAVGYTF TGTGCCAGCAGTGAATCTGTCCGGGGGGCGGTTGGCTACACCTTC
TRBD2 once 16 TRBJ2-1 TRBV5-6 CASSVGFPSGRNEQFF TGTGCCAGCAGTGTAGGGTTTCCTAGCGGACGCAATGAGCAGTTCTTC
TRBD1 - 12 TRBJ1-2 TRBV27 CASSPNRGPYTF TGTGCCAGCAGCCCAAACAGGGGACCCTACACCTTC
TRBD2 - 18 TRBJ2-3 TRBV25-1 CASSAGLAGGKHGDTQYF TGTGCCAGCAGTGCGGGACTAGCGGGAGGGAAGCATGGAGATACGCAGTATTTT
- - 17 TRBJ2-1 TRBV7-6 CASSPRLRGSRHNEQFF TGTGCCAGCAGCCCCCGCCTGCGAGGGAGCCGTCACAATGAGCAGTTCTTC
- - 13 TRBJ2-5 TRBV11-2 CASSWARGETQYF TGTGCCAGCAGCTGGGCAAGGGGAGAGACCCAGTACTTC
- - 16 TRBJ2-7 TRBV5-3 CARSNYRSWEVYEQYF TGTGCCAGAAGCAACTACCGGAGTTGGGAGGTTTACGAGCAGTACTTC
- - 13 TRBJ2-7 TRBV7-9 CASSLRESYEQYF TGTGCCAGCAGCTTACGCGAGTCCTACGAGCAGTACTTC